The TCR beta chain described here comes from a study of OX40 agonist ivuxolimab in advanced cancers. Study overall: With a range of roughly 23 to 90, age averaged approximately 60 years, and 70% to 85% were male.

V gave up 5 bases and J gave up 4 bases; unmatched junction bases: 9. Germline V gene sequence: CDR1 MNHNY, CDR2 SVGAGI (reference sequence). The CDR3 spans 15 residues. Profiling relied on immunoSEQ multiplex PCR, and the TCRdb table lists in-frame clones only, not all of them. The sample holds around 16,000 clones, roughly 78% seen once. This sample comprised CD4+ or CD8+ T cells sorted from blood, obtained in a trial of the OX40 agonist ivuxolimab. V is TRBV6-6 and J is TRBJ1-2; 8 nucleotides agree with TRBD1. This TCR came from an adult with an advanced solid tumor such as melanoma, head and neck, liver or kidney cancer. The CDR3 sequence: CASSTRTGRAYGYTF. The CDR3 DNA follows: TGTGCCAGCAGTACCCGGACAGGGAGGGCCTATGGCTACACCTTC.